The entry that follows covers one T cell receptor (beta chain) sequence. Its antigen remains unidentified. A J-beta primer mix and a sample-barcoded 5' primer were used in a second PCR of roughly 6 to 11 cycles. Paired-end reads containing CDR3 totaled no fewer than 3 million for each sample. One entry per CDR3 protein results from TCRdb running MiXCR on the 5' RACE reads. The sample comprises 730,000 or so distinct CDR3 sequences, roughly 41% of which are singletons, and around a fifth rests with the top ten. These data are taken from a study of blood T cells in healthy people across ages. Findings and caveats of the study: Per million T cells, TCR beta diversity dropped about linearly as age rose.

Whenever a sample was processed, at least 6.5 million PBMCs were isolated. Sample: blood. This TCR was recovered from a woman aged 60-75 years in good health.

CDR3 coding DNA: TGTGCCAGCATTCTGACGGGGGGTTACTCCTACAATGAGCAGTTCTTC. Protein: CASILTGGYSYNEQFF. The chain carries TRBV28 and TRBJ2-1; 7 bases line up with TRBD2. The J segment lost 0 bases and the V segment lost 7 bases, leaving 9 bases of the junction unmatched. CDR3 length equals 16 residues. The germline V gene has CDR1 MDHEN and CDR2 SYDVKM.